This entry lists 30 T cell receptor beta chains sequenced from one sample in a study of shared clonotypes between healthy human individuals. Sequenced by immunoSEQ multiplex PCR; TCRdb stores in-frame clones only, minus some. Among about 1 million clones listed, more than 75% were seen once. The sequenced sample was memory CD4+ T cells from PBMCs. As to subset: CD45RA-negative fraction. These receptors all stem from a man aged 18 to 30 in good health. Some clones in this sample may be carry-over from other donors' samples.

This chain links TRBV5-1 with TRBJ2-6; D is unclear. V dropped 7 bases and J dropped 0 bases, with 11 bases sitting between them. Germline values: CDR1 SGHRS, CDR2 YFSETQ. This CDR3 has 15 residues. CDR3 nucleotide sequence: TGCGCCAGCCACCAAAGTCCCTCTGGGGCCAACGTCCTGACTTTC. Translation: CASHQSPSGANVLTF.

This clone was seen more than once but under ten times. The same CDR3 also results from other DNA sequences found in this sample. The V and J genes are TRBV2 and TRBJ1-5; D ambiguous. Trimming removed 3 bases from V and 5 bases from J, with 5 bases in between. The germline V gene has CDR1 SNHLY and CDR2 FYNNEI. There are 12 residues in the CDR3. CDR3 residues: CASSEGYQPQHF. The CDR3 nucleotides are TGTGCCAGCAGTGAGGGGTATCAGCCCCAGCATTTT.

This clone was counted many times. The genes are TRBV29-1 and TRBJ1-1, with TRBD1 matching over 7 bases. Germline loops: CDR1 SQVTM, CDR2 ANQGSEA. The CDR3 covers 12 residues. The V segment lost 1 base and the J segment 9 bases; nucleotides outside the gene matches: 5. This chain's CDR3 is CSVEVEDRKAFF. Here the CDR3 DNA reads TGCAGCGTTGAAGTCGAGGACAGGAAAGCTTTCTTT.

This clone has just one count. The CDR3 region is CASSLTSANTEAFF. The CDR3 region has the DNA TGTGCCAGCAGCTTAACATCGGCGAACACTGAAGCTTTCTTT. The chain has TRBV7-3 and TRBJ1-1; D remains unclear. Germline V gene data show CDR1 as SGHTA and CDR2 as FQGTGA. The V end was cut by 0 bases, the J end by 1 base, with 6 bases between. CDR3 length: 14 amino acids.

CDR3 nucleotide sequence: TGTGCCAGCAGCCCTCCATGGGGAAACACCATATATTTT. Translated: CASSPPWGNTIYF. V gene TRBV14 combines with J gene TRBJ1-3; D gene uncertain. The V gene's germline CDR1 is SGHDN and CDR2 FVKESK. The CDR3 contains 13 residues. V was shortened by 4 bases and J by 4 bases, with 8 bases between the two germline ends.

The chain carries TRBV9 and TRBJ2-3; 10 bases map to TRBD2. The V gene's germline CDR1 is SGDLS and CDR2 YYNGEE. This CDR3 region has 15 residues. V was pared by 3 bases and J by 10 bases, with 11 bases of the junction left unmatched. CDR3 coding DNA: TGTGCCAGCAGCGCACAGCGGGAGGGCCCTCACGCGCAGTATTTT. This gives the protein CASSAQREGPHAQYF.

This clone has just one count. The rearrangement links TRBV2 to TRBJ1-1; unclear D gene. Deletions cut 7 bases from V and 4 bases from J, with 19 bases between. CDR1 SNHLY and CDR2 FYNNEI come from the germline V gene. This CDR3 has 15 residues. The CDR3 DNA reads TGTGCCAGCACCCCCCGGGCCAGGACCGGCACTGAAGCTTTCTTT. The encoded protein is CASTPRARTGTEAFF. Based on the CDR3 plus reference TRBV2 and TRBJ1-1, the full variable domain is EPEVTQTPSHQVTQMGQEVILRCVPISNHLYFYWYRQILGQKVEFLVSFYNNEISEKSEIFDDQFSVERPDGSNFTLKIRSTKLEDSAMYFCASTPRARTGTEAFFGQGTRLTVV.

The V and J genes are TRBV11-2 and TRBJ2-7, with 8 bases identical to TRBD2. The germline CDR1 and CDR2 sequences are SGHAT and FQNNGV. V gave up 5 bases and J gave up 3 bases; unmatched junction bases: 6. This CDR3 spans 14 amino acids. CDR3 DNA: TGTGCCAGCAGCGTCACTAGCGGCTACTACGAGCAGTACTTC. Translating it yields CASSVTSGYYEQYF.

This clone was counted once. The V gene is TRBV19, the J gene TRBJ2-2; possibly TRBD1 or TRBD2 for D (5 bases each). The CDR3 extends over 18 amino acids. V lost 6 bases and J lost 4, with 24 bases in between. Per the germline V gene, CDR1 is LNHDA and CDR2 is SQIVND (reference sequence). CDR3 sequence: CASRSGTQITSGTGELFF. CDR3 DNA sequence: TGTGCCAGTAGGTCGGGGACGCAAATAACCTCGGGCACCGGGGAGCTGTTTTTT.

The chain employs TRBV5-4 and TRBJ2-5, with 15 bases aligning to TRBD2. V was clipped by 1 base and J by 5 bases; unmatched bases: 6. CDR3 size: 17 residues. CDR1 and CDR2 (germline): SGHNT, YYREEE (reference sequence). The CDR3 loop is CASSLRRGLAGGETQYF. The CDR3 coding sequence is TGTGCCAGCAGCTTGAGGAGGGGACTAGCGGGAGGTGAGACCCAGTACTTC.

CDR3 sequence: CASSRQEFYEQYF. CDR3 coding DNA: TGTGCCAGCAGCAGACAGGAGTTCTACGAGCAGTACTTC. V usage is TRBV13 and J usage is TRBJ2-5; possibly TRBD1 for D (6 bases). Matching the DNA end better, TRBJ2-7 makes the J call doubtful. Germline lookup yields CDR1 PRHDT and CDR2 FYEKMQ (reference sequence). There are 13 residues in the CDR3.

V usage is TRBV2 and J usage is TRBJ2-2; D is undetermined. The length of the CDR3 is 15 residues. The germline V gene encodes CDR1 SNHLY and CDR2 FYNNEI. Trimming left V 3 bases short and J 0 bases short, with 8 bases between. CDR3 sequence reads: CASSEERTNTGELFF. The CDR3 nucleotides are TGTGCCAGCAGTGAGGAGCGTACGAACACCGGGGAGCTGTTTTTT.

This clone was counted between two and nine times. CDR3 protein: CASRAQALDSYGYTF. CDR3 nucleotide sequence: TGTGCCAGCAGGGCACAGGCACTAGACTCCTATGGCTACACCTTC. This chain connects TRBV7-3 to TRBJ1-2; a weak D match, TRBD1 (5 bases). The CDR3 contains 15 residues. V was pared by 6 bases and J by 4 bases, with 18 bases between. CDR1 is SGHTA, CDR2 FQGTGA, per germline. Full variable domain (rest looked up from reference TRBV7-3 and TRBJ1-2): GAGVSQTPSNKVTEKGKYVELRCDPISGHTALYWYRQSLGQGPEFLIYFQGTGAADDSGLPNDRFFAVRPEGSVSTLKIQRTERGDSAVYLCASRAQALDSYGYTFGSGTRLTVV.

The chain combines TRBV11-2 with TRBJ2-3, with 7 bases matching TRBD1. With V trimmed by 4 bases and J by 4 bases, 5 bases remained unmatched. Germline loops: CDR1 SGHAT, CDR2 FQNNGV. The CDR3 contains 14 residues. CDR3 in DNA: TGTGCCAGCAGCTCCCTTACAGGGGCAGATACGCAGTATTTT. Its protein product is CASSSLTGADTQYF.

This chain uses TRBV20-1 with TRBJ2-3; TRBD1 is a possible D gene (5 bases). This CDR3 has 11 residues. Germline loops: CDR1 DFQATT, CDR2 SNEGSKA (reference sequence). Deletions cut 6 bases from V and 4 bases from J, with 8 bases between. CDR3 region: CSAQGADTQYF. In DNA, the CDR3 is TGCAGTGCCCAGGGCGCAGATACGCAGTATTTT.

The chain combines TRBV5-6 with TRBJ2-5; 9 positions agree with TRBD1. V was pared by 0 bases and J by 6 bases, with 12 bases of the junction left unmatched. Germline CDR1 reads SGHDT; CDR2 reads YYEEEE. The CDR3 has 17 amino acids. Here the CDR3 reads CASSLVGTGGRLKTQYF. The CDR3 DNA sequence: TGTGCCAGCAGCTTGGTAGGTACAGGGGGCCGTTTGAAGACCCAGTACTTC.

V usage is TRBV5-1 and J usage is TRBJ1-1; 7 bases line up with TRBD1. V gave up 4 bases and J gave up 1 base; unmatched junction bases: 7. Germline V gene lookup returns CDR1 SGHRS and CDR2 YFSETQ. The CDR3 contains 15 residues. CDR3 sequence reads: CASSPGTAENTEAFF. CDR3 nucleotide sequence: TGCGCCAGCAGCCCGGGGACAGCTGAGAACACTGAAGCTTTCTTT.

The chain uses TRBV28 and TRBJ1-2, with D perhaps TRBD1 (5 bases). Germline V gives CDR1 MDHEN, CDR2 SYDVKM. V was cut by 5 bases and J by 0 bases, with 7 bases left in between. The CDR3 extends over 13 amino acids. Here the CDR3 DNA reads TGTGCCAGCAGTGGGGGTTCTAACTATGGCTACACCTTC. Its translation: CASSGGSNYGYTF.

The chain uses TRBV5-1 and TRBJ1-2, with D possibly being TRBD1 (6 bases). CDR3 length equals 16 residues. Germline CDR1 reads SGHRS; CDR2 reads YFSETQ. Deletions cut 5 bases from V and 7 bases from J, with 24 bases between. The chain's CDR3 is CASRASVTGEVPGYTF. In nucleotides, the CDR3 is TGCGCCAGCAGAGCTAGCGTGACAGGAGAAGTTCCTGGCTACACCTTC.

V usage is TRBV6-1 and J usage is TRBJ2-2; D is perhaps TRBD1 (5 bases). This CDR3 is built from 13 residues. Germline loops: CDR1 MNHNS, CDR2 SASEGT. Trimming pared 6 bases from V and 7 bases from J, leaving 12 bases between. DNA of the CDR3: TGTGCCAGCAGGCAGGGTCCGTACGGGGAGCTGTTTTTT. This encodes CASRQGPYGELFF.

The chain links TRBV6-6 to TRBJ2-5; D is uncertain. The CDR3 is 14 amino acids. Trimming pared 4 bases from V and 4 bases from J, leaving 13 bases between. Germline CDR1 MNHNY, CDR2 SVGAGI (reference sequence). The CDR3 region is CASSSLLGRETQYF. The CDR3 DNA is TGTGCCAGCAGTTCTCTCCTAGGACGAGAGACCCAGTACTTC.

The chain couples TRBV7-6 to TRBJ1-1, with D uncertain. V lost 3 bases and J lost 2, with 7 bases in between. The CDR3 runs to 13 residues. From germline, CDR1 is SGHVS and CDR2 FNYEAQ. CDR3 nucleotides: TGTGCCAGCAGCTTTCGTCTAAACACTGAAGCTTTCTTT. It is translated as CASSFRLNTEAFF.

The chain is built from TRBV6-1 and TRBJ1-5; D not resolved. The V gene's germline CDR1 is MNHNS and CDR2 SASEGT. Trimming shortened V by 2 bases and J by 4 bases, and 6 bases separated the two germline ends. The CDR3 runs to 13 residues. DNA of the CDR3: TGTGCCAGCAGTGAAATTACTAATCAGCCCCAGCATTTT. Protein product: CASSEITNQPQHF.

The sample holds one count of this clone. The chain carries TRBV12-2 and TRBJ1-2; no check of the table's D call, TRBD1, against the DNA was made. TRBV12-2 is a known pseudogene. The CDR3 covers 18 residues. The CDR3 region has the DNA TGTGCAAGTCGCTTAGCCGCCGGGACAGAAGTGTTTAACTATGGCTACACCTTC. This translates into CASRLAAGTEVFNYGYTF.

This chain connects TRBV21-1 to TRBJ2-1; the DNA was not used to check the table's D call, TRBD1. TRBV21-1 corresponds to a pseudogene. The length of the CDR3 is 18 residues. The CDR3 here is CASSPNHQTGGLYNEQFF. In DNA form, the CDR3 reads TGTGCCAGCAGCCCTAACCACCAGACAGGGGGACTCTACAATGAGCAGTTCTTC.

This rearrangement joins TRBV19 to TRBJ2-3, with D perhaps matching TRBD2 (5 bases). Germline V gene data show CDR1 as LNHDA and CDR2 as SQIVND (reference sequence). CDR3 length equals 14 residues. The V and J ends lost 5 bases and 3 bases respectively, with 12 bases between them. The CDR3 sequence is CASSRGDPTDTQYF. CDR3 nucleotides: TGTGCCAGTAGTCGGGGAGACCCAACAGATACGCAGTATTTT.

This clone has only one observation. V and J are TRBV5-6 and TRBJ2-7; 9 bases match TRBD1. V dropped 0 bases and J dropped 3; count of bases not matched to a gene: 4. CDR1 SGHDT and CDR2 YYEEEE come from the germline V gene. The CDR3 consists of 15 residues. Here the CDR3 DNA reads TGTGCCAGCAGCTTGGACGGGACAGGGAACTACGAGCAGTACTTC. Translating it yields CASSLDGTGNYEQYF. The full variable domain, its missing parts supplied by reference TRBV5-6 and TRBJ2-7, is DAGVTQSPTHLIKTRGQQVTLRCSPKSGHDTVSWYQQALGQGPQFIFQYYEEEERQRGNFPDRFSGHQFPNYSSELNVNALLLGDSALYLCASSLDGTGNYEQYFGPGTRLTVT.

The chain uses TRBV28 and TRBJ1-2, with a possible D match to TRBD1 (6 bases). V was shortened by 6 bases and J by 7 bases, with 15 bases between the two germline ends. The CDR3 has 13 amino acids. Germline-derived CDR1 and CDR2 are MDHEN and SYDVKM. The CDR3 DNA follows: TGTGCCAGCAGAGTATCCAGGGGTGGTGGCTACACCTTC. This sequence encodes CASRVSRGGGYTF.

The V call is TRBV5-4, the J call TRBJ2-5; 7 nucleotides agree with TRBD1. V lost 3 bases to trimming and J lost 5 bases; unmatched junction nucleotides: 7. Germline V lookup: CDR1 SGHNT, CDR2 YYREEE (reference sequence). The CDR3 is 14 residues long. CDR3 DNA: TGTGCCAGCAGCTCGAACAGGGGCTGGGAGACCCAGTACTTC. Translated: CASSSNRGWETQYF.

The chain carries TRBV2 and TRBJ2-5; D remains unclear. The J call may be wrong; the DNA end is better matched by TRBJ2-7. Looked up from germline, CDR1 is SNHLY and CDR2 is FYNNEI. CDR3 length: 11 residues. The CDR3 bases are TGTGCCAGCAGTTATATCTACGAGCAGTACTTC. This gives the protein CASSYIYEQYF.